This T cell receptor (beta chain) is from a study of blood T cell repertoires in COVID-19. Study overall: From the United States, Italy and Spain came samples of acute and convalescent COVID-19. Sample material is recorded as cDNA or gDNA derived from T cells, B-cell-depleted T cells, or PBMCs.

The CDR3 length is 16 residues. The V gene's germline CDR1 is SNHLY and CDR2 FYNNEI. The germline V and J ends were trimmed by 4 bases and 0 bases, with 13 bases remaining between them. This clone was picked up a small number of times. Original processing notes: Reference gene primer amplification gave nucleated cell count estimates. Assay used: immunoSEQ multiplex PCR; TCRdb lists only in-frame clones, some missing. V, J and clone size are taken as reported in that table, and D and trimming were inferred from the DNA itself. The sample contains over 30,000 clones, approximately 91% of which appear only once.

The chain links TRBV2 to TRBJ1-3; D is perhaps TRBD1 (6 bases). Sequenced: peripheral blood. The receptor was isolated from a woman of 80 years or more with active or convalescent COVID-19. The CDR3 DNA reads as TGTGCCAGCAGTGTACAGGGTTCGTACTCTGGAAACACCATATATTTT. The encoded protein is CASSVQGSYSGNTIYF.